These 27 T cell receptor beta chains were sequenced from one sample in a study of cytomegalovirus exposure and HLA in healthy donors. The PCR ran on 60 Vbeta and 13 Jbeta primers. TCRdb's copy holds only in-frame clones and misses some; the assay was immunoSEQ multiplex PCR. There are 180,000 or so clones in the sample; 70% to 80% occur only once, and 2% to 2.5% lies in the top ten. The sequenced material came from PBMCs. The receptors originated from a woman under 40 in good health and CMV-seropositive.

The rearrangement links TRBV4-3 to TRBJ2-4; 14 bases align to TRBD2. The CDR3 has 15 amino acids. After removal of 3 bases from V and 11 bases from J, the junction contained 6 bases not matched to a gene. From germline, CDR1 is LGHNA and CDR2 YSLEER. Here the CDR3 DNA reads TGCGCCAGCAGCCAGGGACTAGCGGGGGCCAAATTTCAGTACTTC. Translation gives CASSQGLAGAKFQYF.

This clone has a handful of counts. The CDR3 region has the DNA TGCGCCAGCAGCCAAGCAGGGAACTATGGCTACACCTTC. Protein product: CASSQAGNYGYTF. The chain has TRBV4-3 and TRBJ1-2; D perhaps matches TRBD1 (5 bases). In germline, CDR1 is LGHNA, CDR2 YSLEER. This CDR3 spans 13 amino acids. The V end was cut by 1 base, the J end by 2 bases, with 5 bases between.

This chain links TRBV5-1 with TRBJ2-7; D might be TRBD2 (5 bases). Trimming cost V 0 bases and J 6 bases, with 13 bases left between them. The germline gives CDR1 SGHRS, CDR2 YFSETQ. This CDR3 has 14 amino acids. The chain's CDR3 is CASSLGGRLSEQYF. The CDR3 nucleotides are TGCGCCAGCAGCTTGGGTGGGAGACTTTCCGAGCAGTACTTC.

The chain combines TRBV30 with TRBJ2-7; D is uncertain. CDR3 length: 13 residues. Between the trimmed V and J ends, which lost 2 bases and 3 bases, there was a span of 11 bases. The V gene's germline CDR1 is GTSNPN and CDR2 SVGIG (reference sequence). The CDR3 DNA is TGTGCCTGGAGTTCCACTATTCGCTACGAGCAGTACTTC. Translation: CAWSSTIRYEQYF.

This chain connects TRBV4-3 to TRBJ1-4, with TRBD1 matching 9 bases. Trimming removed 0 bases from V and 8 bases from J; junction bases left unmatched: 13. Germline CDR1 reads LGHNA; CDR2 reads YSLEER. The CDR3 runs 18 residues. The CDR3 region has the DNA TGCGCCAGCAGCCAAGATACGGGACAGGGATTCTGGGGGGAAAAACTGTTTTTT. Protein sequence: CASSQDTGQGFWGEKLFF.

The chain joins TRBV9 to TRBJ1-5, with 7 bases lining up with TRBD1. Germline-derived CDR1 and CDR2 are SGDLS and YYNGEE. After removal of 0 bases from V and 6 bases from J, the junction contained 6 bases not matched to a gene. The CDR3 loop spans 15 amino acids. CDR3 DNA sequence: TGTGCCAGCAGCGTAGCCGGGACAGCGGGTCAGCCCCAGCATTTT. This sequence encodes CASSVAGTAGQPQHF. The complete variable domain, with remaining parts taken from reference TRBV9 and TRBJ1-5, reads DSGVTQTPKHLITATGQRVTLRCSPRSGDLSVYWYQQSLDQGLQFLIQYYNGEERAKGNILERFSAQQFPDLHSELNLSSLELGDSALYFCASSVAGTAGQPQHFGDGTRLSIL.

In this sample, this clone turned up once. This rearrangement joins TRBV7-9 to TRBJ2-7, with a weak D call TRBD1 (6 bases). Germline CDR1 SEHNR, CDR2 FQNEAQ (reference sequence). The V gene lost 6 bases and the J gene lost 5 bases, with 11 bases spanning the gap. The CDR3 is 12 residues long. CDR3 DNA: TGTGCCAGCAGAACGGACAGAAACGAGCAGTACTTC. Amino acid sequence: CASRTDRNEQYF.

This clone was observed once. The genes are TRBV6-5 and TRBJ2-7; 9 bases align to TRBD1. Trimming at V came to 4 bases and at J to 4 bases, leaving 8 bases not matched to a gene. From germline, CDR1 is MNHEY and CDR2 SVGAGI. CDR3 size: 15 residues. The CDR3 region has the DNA TGTGCCAGCAGTTTTTTGGGACAGGGAACTTACGAGCAGTACTTC. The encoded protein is CASSFLGQGTYEQYF.

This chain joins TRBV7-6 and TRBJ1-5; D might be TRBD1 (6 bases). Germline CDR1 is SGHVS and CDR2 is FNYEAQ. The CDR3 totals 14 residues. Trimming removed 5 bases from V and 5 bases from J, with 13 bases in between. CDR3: CASSRGYRDQPQHF. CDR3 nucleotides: TGTGCCAGCAGCAGGGGGTACAGGGATCAGCCCCAGCATTTT.

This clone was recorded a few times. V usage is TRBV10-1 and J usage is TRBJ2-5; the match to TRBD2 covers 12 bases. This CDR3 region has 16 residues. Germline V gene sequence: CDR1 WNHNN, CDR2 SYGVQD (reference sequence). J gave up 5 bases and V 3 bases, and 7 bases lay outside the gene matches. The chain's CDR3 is CASSDRLAGVSETQYF. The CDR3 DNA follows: TGCGCCAGCAGTGACCGACTAGCGGGAGTCTCGGAGACCCAGTACTTC.

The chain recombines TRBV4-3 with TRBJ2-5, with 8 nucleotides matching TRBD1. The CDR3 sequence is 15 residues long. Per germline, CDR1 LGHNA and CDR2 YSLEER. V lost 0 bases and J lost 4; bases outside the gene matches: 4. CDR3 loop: CASSQEARGLETQYF. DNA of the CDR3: TGCGCCAGCAGCCAAGAAGCCAGGGGGCTAGAGACCCAGTACTTC.

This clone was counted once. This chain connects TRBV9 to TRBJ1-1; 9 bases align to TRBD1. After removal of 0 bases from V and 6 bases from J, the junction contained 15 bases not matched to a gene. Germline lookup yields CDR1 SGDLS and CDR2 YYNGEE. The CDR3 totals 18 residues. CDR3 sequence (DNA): TGTGCCAGCAGCGTAGAGGGGGGACAGGGAGGTTGGATCTCTGAAGCTTTCTTT. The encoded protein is CASSVEGGQGGWISEAFF.

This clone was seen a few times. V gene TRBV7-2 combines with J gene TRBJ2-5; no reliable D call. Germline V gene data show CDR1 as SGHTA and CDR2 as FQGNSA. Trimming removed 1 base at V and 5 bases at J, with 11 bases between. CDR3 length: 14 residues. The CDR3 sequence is CASSLDWQAETQYF. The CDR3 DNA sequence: TGTGCCAGCAGCTTAGATTGGCAGGCGGAGACCCAGTACTTC. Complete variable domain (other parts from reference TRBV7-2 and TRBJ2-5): GAGVSQSPSNKVTEKGKDVELRCDPISGHTALYWYRQSLGQGLEFLIYFQGNSAPDKSGLPSDRFSAERTGGSVSTLTIQRTQQEDSAVYLCASSLDWQAETQYFGPGTRLLVL.

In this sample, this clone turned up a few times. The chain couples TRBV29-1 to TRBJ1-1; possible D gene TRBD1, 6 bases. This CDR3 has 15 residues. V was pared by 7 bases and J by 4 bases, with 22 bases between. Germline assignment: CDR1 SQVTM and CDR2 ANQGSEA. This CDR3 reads CSASARGGGPTEAFF. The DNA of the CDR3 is TGCAGCGCGAGCGCGAGAGGCGGGGGCCCCACTGAAGCTTTCTTT. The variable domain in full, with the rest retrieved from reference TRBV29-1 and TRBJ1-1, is SAVISQKPSRDICQRGTSLTIQCQVDSQVTMMFWYRQQPGQSLTLIATANQGSEATYESGFVIDKFPISRPNLTFSTLTVSNMSPEDSSIYLCSASARGGGPTEAFFGQGTRLTVV.

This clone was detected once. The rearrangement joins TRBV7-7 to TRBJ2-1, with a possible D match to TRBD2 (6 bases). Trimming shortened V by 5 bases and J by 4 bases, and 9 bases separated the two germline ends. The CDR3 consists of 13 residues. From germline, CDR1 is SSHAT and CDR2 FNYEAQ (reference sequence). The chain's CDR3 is CASSSAGYNEQFF. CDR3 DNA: TGTGCCAGCAGCAGCGCGGGGTACAATGAGCAGTTCTTC.

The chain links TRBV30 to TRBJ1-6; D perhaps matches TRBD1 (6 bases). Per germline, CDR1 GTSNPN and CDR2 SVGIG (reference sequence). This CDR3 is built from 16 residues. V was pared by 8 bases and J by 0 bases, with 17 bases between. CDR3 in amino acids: CARQPTGASYNSPLHF. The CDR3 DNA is TGTGCCCGACAACCGACAGGCGCCTCCTATAATTCACCCCTCCACTTT.

In DNA, the CDR3 is TGCGCCAGCAGCTTGGGAGGGGCGGGGGATGAAGCTTTCTTT. It encodes CASSLGGAGDEAFF. The chain recombines TRBV5-1 with TRBJ1-1, with a weak D call TRBD1 (5 bases). Germline V lookup: CDR1 SGHRS, CDR2 YFSETQ. Trimming pared 0 bases from V and 7 bases from J, leaving 13 bases between. The CDR3 has 14 amino acids.

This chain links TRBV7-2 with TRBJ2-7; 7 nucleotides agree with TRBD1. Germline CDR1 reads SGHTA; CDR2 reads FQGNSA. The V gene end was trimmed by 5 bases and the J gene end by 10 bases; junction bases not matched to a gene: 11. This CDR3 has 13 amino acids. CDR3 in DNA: TGTGCCAGCAGCGCCAACCCCGGGACAGCACAGTACTTC. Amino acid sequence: CASSANPGTAQYF.

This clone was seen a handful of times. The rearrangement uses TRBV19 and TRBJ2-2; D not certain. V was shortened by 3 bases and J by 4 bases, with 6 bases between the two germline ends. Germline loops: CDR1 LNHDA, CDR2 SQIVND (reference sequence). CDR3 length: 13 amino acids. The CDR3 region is CASSMLATGELFF. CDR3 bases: TGTGCCAGTAGTATGCTGGCCACCGGGGAGCTGTTTTTT. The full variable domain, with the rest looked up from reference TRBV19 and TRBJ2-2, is DGGITQSPKYLFRKEGQNVTLSCEQNLNHDAMYWYRQDPGQGLRLIYYSQIVNDFQKGDIAEGYSVSREKKESFPLTVTSAQKNPTAFYLCASSMLATGELFFGEGSRLTVL.

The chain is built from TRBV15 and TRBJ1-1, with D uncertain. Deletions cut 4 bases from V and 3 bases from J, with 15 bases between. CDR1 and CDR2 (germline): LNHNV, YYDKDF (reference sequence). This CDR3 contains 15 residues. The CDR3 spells CATSTDRGSYTEAFF. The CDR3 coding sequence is TGTGCCACCAGCACCGATCGGGGATCGTACACTGAAGCTTTCTTT.

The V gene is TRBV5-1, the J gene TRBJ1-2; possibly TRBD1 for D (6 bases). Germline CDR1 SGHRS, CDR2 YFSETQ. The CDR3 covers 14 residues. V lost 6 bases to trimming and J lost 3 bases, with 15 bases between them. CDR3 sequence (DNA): TGCGCCAGCAAGGGGGACACCGCATACTATGGCTACACCTTC. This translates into CASKGDTAYYGYTF.

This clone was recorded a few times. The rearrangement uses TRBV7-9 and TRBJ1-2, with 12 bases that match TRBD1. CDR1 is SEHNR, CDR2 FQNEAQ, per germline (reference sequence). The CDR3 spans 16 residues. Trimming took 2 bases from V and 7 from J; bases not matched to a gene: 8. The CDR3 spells CASSLTGTGGIGGYTF. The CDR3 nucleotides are TGTGCCAGCAGCTTAACCGGGACAGGGGGCATCGGTGGCTACACCTTC.

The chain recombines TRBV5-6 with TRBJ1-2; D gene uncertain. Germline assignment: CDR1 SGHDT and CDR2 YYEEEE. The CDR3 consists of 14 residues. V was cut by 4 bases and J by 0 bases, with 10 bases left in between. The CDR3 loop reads CASSPPYTNYGYTF. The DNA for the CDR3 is TGTGCCAGCAGCCCCCCTTACACTAACTATGGCTACACCTTC.

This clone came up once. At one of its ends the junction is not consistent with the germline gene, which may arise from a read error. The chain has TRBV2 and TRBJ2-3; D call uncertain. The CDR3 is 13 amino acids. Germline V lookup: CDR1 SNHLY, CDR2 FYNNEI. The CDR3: CASSAISRDMQYF. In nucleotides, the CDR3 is TGTGCCAGCAGTGCAATCAGTCGTGATATGCAGTATTTT.

The CDR3 reads CASRPGTGFYGYTF. CDR3 in DNA: TGTGCCAGCAGACCCGGGACAGGGTTTTATGGCTACACCTTC. This chain joins TRBV5-4 and TRBJ1-2; 9 bases fit TRBD1. The CDR3 runs 14 residues. V was clipped by 5 bases and J by 5 bases; unmatched bases: 7. Germline values: CDR1 SGHNT, CDR2 YYREEE (reference sequence).

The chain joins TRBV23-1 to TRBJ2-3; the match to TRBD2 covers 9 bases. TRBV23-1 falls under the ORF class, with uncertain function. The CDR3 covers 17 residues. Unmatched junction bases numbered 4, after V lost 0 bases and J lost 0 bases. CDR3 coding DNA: TGCGCCAGCAGTCAATCGATGGCGGGAGGGAGCACAGATACGCAGTATTTT. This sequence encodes CASSQSMAGGSTDTQYF.

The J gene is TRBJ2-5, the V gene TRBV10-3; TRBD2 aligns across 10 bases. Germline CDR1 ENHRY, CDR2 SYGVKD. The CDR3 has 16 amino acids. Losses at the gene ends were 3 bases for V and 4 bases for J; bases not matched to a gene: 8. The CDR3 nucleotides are TGTGCCATCAGTGATTGGGCTAGCGGGGGTGGAGAGACCCAGTACTTC. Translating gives CAISDWASGGGETQYF.